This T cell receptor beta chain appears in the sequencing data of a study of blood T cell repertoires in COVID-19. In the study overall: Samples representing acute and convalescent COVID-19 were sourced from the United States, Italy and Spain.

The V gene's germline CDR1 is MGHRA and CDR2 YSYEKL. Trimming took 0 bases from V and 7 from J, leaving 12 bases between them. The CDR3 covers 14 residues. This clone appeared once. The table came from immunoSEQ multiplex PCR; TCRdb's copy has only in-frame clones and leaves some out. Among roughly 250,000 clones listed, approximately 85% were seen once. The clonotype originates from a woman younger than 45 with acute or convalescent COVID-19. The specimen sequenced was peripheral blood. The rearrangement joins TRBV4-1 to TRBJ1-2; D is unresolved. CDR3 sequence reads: CASSQEAWRAGYTF. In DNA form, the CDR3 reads TGCGCCAGCAGCCAAGAGGCTTGGAGGGCTGGCTACACCTTC.